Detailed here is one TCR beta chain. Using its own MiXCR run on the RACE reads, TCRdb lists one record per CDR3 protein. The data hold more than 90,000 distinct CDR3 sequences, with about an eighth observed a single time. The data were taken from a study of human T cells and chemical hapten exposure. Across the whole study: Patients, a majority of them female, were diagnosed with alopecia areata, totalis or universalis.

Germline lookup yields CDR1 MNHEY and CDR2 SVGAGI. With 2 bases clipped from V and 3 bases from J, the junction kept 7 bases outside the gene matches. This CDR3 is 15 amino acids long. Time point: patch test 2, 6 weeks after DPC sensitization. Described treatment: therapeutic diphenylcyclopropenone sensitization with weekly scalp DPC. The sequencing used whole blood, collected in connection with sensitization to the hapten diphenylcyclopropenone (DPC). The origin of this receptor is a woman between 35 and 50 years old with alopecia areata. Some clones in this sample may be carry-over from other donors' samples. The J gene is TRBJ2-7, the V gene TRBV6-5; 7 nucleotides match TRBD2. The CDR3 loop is CASSYGLAERYEQYF. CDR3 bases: TGTGCCAGCAGTTACGGCCTAGCGGAACGCTACGAGCAGTACTTC.